This T cell receptor (beta chain) was found in a study of cytomegalovirus exposure and HLA in healthy donors. About the research overall: A subsequent analysis reported that the 100 to 150 validation repertoires were produced on the same platform that had also been used for the roughly 700 first-cohort repertoires.

The CDR3 sequence is 14 residues long. Per the germline V gene, CDR1 is SGHTA and CDR2 is FQGNSA. V was cut by 7 bases and J by 5 bases, with 17 bases left in between. This clone came up once. Its antigen is not known. Study-wide results and limits: The study listed under 200 cytomegalovirus-associated TCR beta chains. The tendency of first-cohort TCR clusters to co-occur in the roughly 110 validation repertoires emerged from a later analysis. CMV antigen specificity was confirmed in vitro for three CMV-associated chains.

Clones were sequenced by immunoSEQ multiplex PCR, and TCRdb holds only the in-frame ones, with some missing. The data contain about 160,000 clones, roughly nine tenths of them seen just once; the ten biggest clones take up roughly 3%. Sequencing was carried out using PBMCs. This sequence originates from a woman aged 18 to 35 in good health and CMV-seropositive. This sequence joins TRBV7-2 and TRBJ1-1; a weak D match, TRBD1 (6 bases). In DNA form, the CDR3 reads TGTGCCAGCACCAAAACAGGGTTGGTAACTGAAGCTTTCTTT. This gives the protein CASTKTGLVTEAFF.